Each of the 21 T cell receptor beta chains below was sequenced from the same sample in a study of vaccination and CD4 T cells after COVID-19. No antigen is known for these receptors. Treatment: roughly ten-day PBMC culture with coronavirus spike peptide pools or control peptides (ViraFEST assay). With the Oncomine TCR Beta short-read assay, DNA from cultured CD4+ T cells was sequenced. In TCRdb, the PCR reads were re-called with MiXCR into one record per CDR3 protein. The sample carries about 20,000 distinct CDR3 sequences, roughly two fifths recorded once. Material for sequencing was CD4+ T cells from blood, cultured in vitro. All receptors come from a human donor who had recovered from COVID-19.

This sequence joins TRBV5-1 and TRBJ2-7; 8 bases are shared with TRBD1. Germline V gene sequence: CDR1 SGHRS, CDR2 YFSETQ. Trimming cost V 4 bases and J 5 bases; bases outside gene matches: 5. The CDR3 loop spans 13 amino acids. The CDR3 spells CASSGRTGNEQYF. The DNA of the CDR3 is TGCGCCAGCAGCGGAAGGACAGGGAACGAGCAGTACTTC. Filled out from reference TRBV5-1 and TRBJ2-7, the complete variable domain reads KAGVTQTPRYLIKTRGQQVTLSCSPISGHRSVSWYQQTPGQGLQFLFEYFSETQRNKGNFPGRFSGRQFSNSRSEMNVSTLELGDSALYLCASSGRTGNEQYFGPGTRLTVT.

This clonotype is medium-sized by share. V usage is TRBV15 and J usage is TRBJ2-2; no reliable D call. The CDR3 is 16 amino acids. Germline values: CDR1 LNHNV, CDR2 YYDKDF (reference sequence). The V end was cut by 0 bases, the J end by 0 bases, with 8 bases between. The CDR3 reads CATSRDLLSNTGELFF. The CDR3 region has the DNA TGTGCCACCAGCAGAGATCTTTTGTCGAACACCGGGGAGCTGTTTTTT.

The chain's CDR3 is CASSEGQGGDTQYF. The CDR3 nucleotides read TGTGCCAGCAGTGAAGGACAGGGCGGAGATACGCAGTATTTT. This rearrangement joins TRBV2 to TRBJ2-3; 7 bases fit TRBD1. There are 14 residues in the CDR3. With 1 base clipped from V and 5 bases from J, the junction kept 3 bases outside the gene matches. CDR1 and CDR2 (germline): SNHLY, FYNNEI.

This chain joins TRBV4-2 and TRBJ2-3; D might be TRBD2 (6 bases). The CDR3 contains 16 residues. Per the germline V gene, CDR1 is LGHNA and CDR2 is YNFKEQ. V was shortened by 0 bases and J by 6 bases, with 16 bases between the two germline ends. The CDR3 DNA reads TGTGCCAGCAGCCAAGATGCCACTAGCAAGGCCGATACGCAGTATTTT. Its protein is CASSQDATSKADTQYF.

The chain uses TRBV2 and TRBJ1-1; D unresolved. V lost 6 bases, J lost 6 bases, and 14 bases lay in between. The length of the CDR3 is 13 residues. Germline CDR1 is SNHLY and CDR2 is FYNNEI. This CDR3 is CASRDDGEAEAFF. The DNA for the CDR3 is TGTGCCAGCAGAGACGACGGCGAGGCTGAAGCTTTCTTT.

The V and J genes are TRBV19 and TRBJ2-5; TRBD2 might be the D (6 bases). This CDR3 spans 13 amino acids. V lost 3 bases, J lost 5 bases, and 10 bases lay in between. Germline CDR1 reads LNHDA; CDR2 reads SQIVND (reference sequence). The CDR3 region has the DNA TGTGCCAGTAGTATGAGGAGGGATGAGACCCAGTACTTC. Translating it yields CASSMRRDETQYF.

The genes are TRBV20-1 and TRBJ2-7; TRBD1 is a possible D gene (6 bases). The CDR3 sequence is 14 residues long. Germline V CDR1 and CDR2: DFQATT, SNEGSKA (reference sequence). Trimming took 3 bases from V and 4 from J, leaving 16 bases between them. The CDR3 region has the DNA TGCAGTGCTAGGGCGACAGGACAACCGTACGAGCAGTACTTC. Encoded protein: CSARATGQPYEQYF.

The chain employs TRBV20-1 and TRBJ2-1; 8 bases are a match to TRBD1. V lost 0 bases to trimming and J lost 5 bases; unmatched junction nucleotides: 6. CDR1 is DFQATT, CDR2 SNEGSKA, per germline (reference sequence). The CDR3 is made up of 15 amino acids. The CDR3 sequence is CSARDAAGGNNEQFF. CDR3 in DNA: TGCAGTGCTAGAGATGCGGCAGGGGGCAACAATGAGCAGTTCTTC.

V usage is TRBV6-2 or TRBV6-3 and J usage is TRBJ2-3; perhaps TRBD2 as D (6 bases). Germline V gene sequence: CDR1 MNHEY, CDR2 SVGEGT. V dropped 6 bases and J dropped 2 bases, with 9 bases sitting between them. The CDR3 has 13 amino acids. CDR3 nucleotide sequence: TGTGCCAGCAGCCGGGACTCCACAGATACGCAGTATTTT. Protein sequence: CASSRDSTDTQYF.

V gene TRBV2 combines with J gene TRBJ1-5; D unclear. CDR1 is SNHLY and CDR2 is FYNNEI in the germline V gene. The CDR3 is 13 residues long. Deletions cut 3 bases from V and 7 bases from J, with 10 bases between. CDR3 residues: CASSEGFEQPQHF. DNA for the CDR3: TGTGCCAGCAGTGAGGGGTTTGAGCAGCCCCAGCATTTT.

The V call is TRBV7-9, the J call TRBJ1-4; unclear D gene. The germline V gene encodes CDR1 SEHNR and CDR2 FQNEAQ (reference sequence). Trimming left V 2 bases short and J 8 bases short, with 3 bases between. The CDR3 sequence is 11 residues long. CDR3 DNA: TGTGCCAGCAGCTTACGCGAAAAACTGTTTTTT. Its protein product is CASSLREKLFF.

The chain carries TRBV6-5 and TRBJ2-7, with TRBD1 matching 7 bases. Germline V gene sequence: CDR1 MNHEY, CDR2 SVGAGI. The CDR3 runs 15 residues. Trimming at V came to 0 bases and at J to 3 bases, leaving 5 bases not matched to a gene. The CDR3 is CASSYSRYRGYEQYF. The DNA of the CDR3 is TGTGCCAGCAGTTACTCGAGGTACAGGGGCTACGAGCAGTACTTC.

The J gene is TRBJ2-7, the V gene TRBV7-2; TRBD2 matches at 11 bases. The CDR3 sequence is 15 residues long. The germline CDR1 and CDR2 sequences are SGHTA and FQGNSA. V lost 5 bases and J lost 0; bases outside the gene matches: 3. CDR3 amino acids: CASSPGTSGSYEQYF. CDR3 nucleotides: TGTGCCAGCAGCCCAGGGACTAGCGGCTCCTACGAGCAGTACTTC.

The rearrangement links TRBV11-3 to TRBJ1-6; D is ambiguous. Germline V lookup: CDR1 SGHNT, CDR2 YENEEA. The V and J ends lost 2 bases and 4 bases respectively, with 6 bases between them. The CDR3 contains 14 residues. CDR3 coding DNA: TGTGCCAGCAGCTTACAGTCATATAATTCACCCCTCCACTTT. Its translation: CASSLQSYNSPLHF.

The gene calls are TRBV11-2 and TRBJ1-2; D unresolved. V lost 1 base and J 7 bases, leaving 13 bases between the germline ends. The CDR3 covers 14 residues. CDR1 is SGHAT, CDR2 FQNNGV, per germline. CDR3 DNA sequence: TGTGCCAGCAGCTTAGGTCGGCTGAGCGGTGGCTACACCTTC. Protein product: CASSLGRLSGGYTF. Filled out from reference TRBV11-2 and TRBJ1-2, the complete variable domain reads EAGVAQSPRYKIIEKRQSVAFWCNPISGHATLYWYQQILGQGPKLLIQFQNNGVVDDSQLPKDRFSAERLKGVDSTLKIQPAKLEDSAVYLCASSLGRLSGGYTFGSGTRLTVV.

This clonotype was picked up a small number of times. The rearrangement links TRBV24-1 to TRBJ1-5; 9 nucleotides align to TRBD1. After removal of 10 bases from V and 5 bases from J, the junction contained 5 bases not matched to a gene. Germline V lookup: CDR1 KGHDR, CDR2 SFDVKD. This CDR3 comprises 13 residues. In DNA form, the CDR3 reads TGTGCCACTGCGGACAGGGGCGATCAGCCCCAGCATTTT. Its translation is CATADRGDQPQHF.

The V and J genes are TRBV20-1 and TRBJ1-5, with D maybe TRBD1 (6 bases). CDR1 is DFQATT and CDR2 is SNEGSKA in the germline V gene (reference sequence). The CDR3 has 15 residues. The V and J ends lost 3 bases and 5 bases respectively, with 17 bases between them. The CDR3 region has the DNA TGCAGTGCTAGCCGGACAGTTGGCGGTGATCAGCCCCAGCATTTT. It specifies CSASRTVGGDQPQHF.

The V gene is TRBV28, the J gene TRBJ2-7; D perhaps matches TRBD1 (6 bases). Trimming took off 10 bases at V and 2 bases at J, with 15 bases between the two ends. The germline V gene has CDR1 MDHEN and CDR2 SYDVKM. The CDR3 totals 13 residues. In DNA form, the CDR3 reads TGTGCCACCCTGGGGGCAGGGGCCTACGAGCAGTACTTC. Amino acid sequence: CATLGAGAYEQYF.

This clonotype was seen a few times. The CDR3: CASSSFDRVNSPLHF. DNA of the CDR3: TGTGCCAGCAGTTCGTTTGACAGGGTAAATTCACCCCTCCACTTT. This chain links TRBV6-5 with TRBJ1-6; 7 nucleotides line up with TRBD1. Germline loops: CDR1 MNHEY, CDR2 SVGAGI. Germline trimming cut 4 bases from V and 7 bases from J; bases unmatched to any gene: 7. The CDR3 is 15 amino acids.

There are a few counts of this clonotype. The chain combines TRBV20-1 with TRBJ1-4; 9 nucleotides align to TRBD1. Trimming took 3 bases from V and 4 from J; bases not matched to a gene: 6. Germline V lookup: CDR1 DFQATT, CDR2 SNEGSKA (reference sequence). The CDR3 runs to 15 residues. As DNA, the CDR3 is TGCAGTGCTAGGGGACAGGGAGGAAGTAATGAAAAACTGTTTTTT. Amino acids: CSARGQGGSNEKLFF.

The rearrangement uses TRBV7-3 and TRBJ2-1, with TRBD2 identical over 13 bases. In germline, CDR1 is SGHTA, CDR2 FQGTGA. The V gene end was trimmed by 1 base and the J gene end by 7 bases; junction bases not matched to a gene: 1. The CDR3 spans 15 residues. CDR3 sequence reads: CASSLRLAGGNEQFF. In nucleotides, the CDR3 is TGTGCCAGCAGCTTAAGACTAGCGGGGGGAAATGAGCAGTTCTTC.